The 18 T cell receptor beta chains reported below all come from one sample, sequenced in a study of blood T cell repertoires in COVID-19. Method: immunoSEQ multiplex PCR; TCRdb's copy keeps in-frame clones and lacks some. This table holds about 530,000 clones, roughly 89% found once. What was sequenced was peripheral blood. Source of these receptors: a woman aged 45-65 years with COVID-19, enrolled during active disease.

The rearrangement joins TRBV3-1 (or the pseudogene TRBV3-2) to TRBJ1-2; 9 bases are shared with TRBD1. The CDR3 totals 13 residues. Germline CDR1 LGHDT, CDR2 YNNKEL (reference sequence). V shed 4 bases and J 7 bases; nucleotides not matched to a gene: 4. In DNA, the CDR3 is TGTGCCAGCAGCCTCCGGGACAGGGCTGGCTACACCTTC. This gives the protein CASSLRDRAGYTF.

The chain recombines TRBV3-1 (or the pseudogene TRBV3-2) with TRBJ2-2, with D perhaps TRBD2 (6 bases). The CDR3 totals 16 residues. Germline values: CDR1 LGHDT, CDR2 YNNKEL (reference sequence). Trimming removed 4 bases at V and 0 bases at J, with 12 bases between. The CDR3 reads CASSPFSGTNTGELFF. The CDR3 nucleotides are TGTGCCAGCAGCCCGTTTAGCGGAACGAACACCGGGGAGCTGTTTTTT.

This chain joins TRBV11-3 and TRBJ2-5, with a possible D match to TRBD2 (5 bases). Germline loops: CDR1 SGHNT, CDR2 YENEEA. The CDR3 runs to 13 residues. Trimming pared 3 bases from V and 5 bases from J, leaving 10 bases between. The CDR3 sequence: CASSFGESETQYF. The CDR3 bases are TGTGCCAGCAGCTTTGGGGAGAGCGAGACCCAGTACTTC. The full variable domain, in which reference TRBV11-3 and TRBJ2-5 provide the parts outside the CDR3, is EAGVVQSPRYKIIEKKQPVAFWCNPISGHNTLYWYLQNLGQGPELLIRYENEEAVDDSQLPKDRFSAERLKGVDSTLKIQPAELGDSAVYLCASSFGESETQYFGPGTRLLVL.

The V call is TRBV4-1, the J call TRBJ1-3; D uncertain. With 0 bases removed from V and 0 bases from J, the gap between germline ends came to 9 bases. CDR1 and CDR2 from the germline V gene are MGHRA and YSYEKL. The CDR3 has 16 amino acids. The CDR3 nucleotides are TGCGCCAGCAGCCAAGAGGGAGGATACTCTGGAAACACCATATATTTT. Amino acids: CASSQEGGYSGNTIYF.

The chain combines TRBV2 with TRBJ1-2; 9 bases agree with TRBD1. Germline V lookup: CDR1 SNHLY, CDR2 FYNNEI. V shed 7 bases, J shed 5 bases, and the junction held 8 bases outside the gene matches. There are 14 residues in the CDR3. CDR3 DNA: TGTGCCAGCATGAACAGGGGGCTAGGGTATGGCTACACCTTC. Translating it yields CASMNRGLGYGYTF.

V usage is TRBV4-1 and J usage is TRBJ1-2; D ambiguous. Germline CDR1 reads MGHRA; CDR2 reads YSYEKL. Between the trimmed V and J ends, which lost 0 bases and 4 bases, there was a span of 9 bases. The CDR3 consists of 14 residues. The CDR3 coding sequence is TGCGCCAGCAGCCAAGAACTCCAGGTCTATGGCTACACCTTC. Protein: CASSQELQVYGYTF.

CDR3 amino acids: CSVPHLTSGVGETQYF. The CDR3 coding sequence is TGCAGCGTCCCTCATCTGACTAGCGGGGTTGGAGAGACCCAGTACTTC. The V gene is TRBV29-1, the J gene TRBJ2-5; 11 nucleotides agree with TRBD2. J was trimmed by 4 bases and V by 6 bases; bases with no gene match: 13. Germline loops: CDR1 SQVTM, CDR2 ANQGSEA. The CDR3 loop spans 16 amino acids.

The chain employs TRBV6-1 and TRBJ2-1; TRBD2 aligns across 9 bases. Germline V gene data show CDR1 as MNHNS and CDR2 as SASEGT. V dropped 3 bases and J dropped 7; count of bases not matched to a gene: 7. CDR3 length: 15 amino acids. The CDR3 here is CASSERVAGVNEQFF. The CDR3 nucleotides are TGTGCCAGCAGTGAGAGGGTAGCGGGGGTTAATGAGCAGTTCTTC.

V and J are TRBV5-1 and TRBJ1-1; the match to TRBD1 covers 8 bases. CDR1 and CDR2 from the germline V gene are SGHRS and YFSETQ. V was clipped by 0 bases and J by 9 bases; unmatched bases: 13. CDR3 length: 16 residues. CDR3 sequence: CASSLAGTGRPSKAFF. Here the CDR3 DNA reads TGCGCCAGCAGCTTGGCGGGGACAGGACGCCCATCGAAAGCTTTCTTT.

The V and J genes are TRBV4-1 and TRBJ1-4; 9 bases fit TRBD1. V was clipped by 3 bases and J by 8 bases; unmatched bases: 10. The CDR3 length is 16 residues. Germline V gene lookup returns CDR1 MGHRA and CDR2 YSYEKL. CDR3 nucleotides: TGCGCCAGCAGCCAGAGTTCCGGGACAGGGAAGGAAAAACTGTTTTTT. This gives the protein CASSQSSGTGKEKLFF.

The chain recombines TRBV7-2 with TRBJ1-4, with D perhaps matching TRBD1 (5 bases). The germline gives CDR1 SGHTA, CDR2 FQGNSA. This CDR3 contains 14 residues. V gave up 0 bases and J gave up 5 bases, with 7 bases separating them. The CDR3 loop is CASSLASGNEKLFF. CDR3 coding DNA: TGTGCCAGCAGCTTAGCCTCAGGGAATGAAAAACTGTTTTTT.

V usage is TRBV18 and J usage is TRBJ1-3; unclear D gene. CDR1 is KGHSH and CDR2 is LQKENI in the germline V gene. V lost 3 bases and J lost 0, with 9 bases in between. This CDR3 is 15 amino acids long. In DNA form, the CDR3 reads TGTGCCAGCTCACCGAGGCGGAACTCTGGAAACACCATATATTTT. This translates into CASSPRRNSGNTIYF.

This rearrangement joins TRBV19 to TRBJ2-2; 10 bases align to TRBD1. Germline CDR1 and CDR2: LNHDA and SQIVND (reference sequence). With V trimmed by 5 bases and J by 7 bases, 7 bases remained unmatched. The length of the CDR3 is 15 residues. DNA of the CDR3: TGTGCCAGTAGTCTCGGACAGGGGGTTGGCGGGGAGCTGTTTTTT. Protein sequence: CASSLGQGVGGELFF.

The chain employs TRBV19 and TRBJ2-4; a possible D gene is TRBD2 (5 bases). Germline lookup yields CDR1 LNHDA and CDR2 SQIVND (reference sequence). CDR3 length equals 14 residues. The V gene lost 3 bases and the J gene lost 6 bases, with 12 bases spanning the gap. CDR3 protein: CASSITGTRNIQYF. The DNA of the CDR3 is TGTGCCAGTAGTATCACGGGAACAAGAAACATTCAGTACTTC.

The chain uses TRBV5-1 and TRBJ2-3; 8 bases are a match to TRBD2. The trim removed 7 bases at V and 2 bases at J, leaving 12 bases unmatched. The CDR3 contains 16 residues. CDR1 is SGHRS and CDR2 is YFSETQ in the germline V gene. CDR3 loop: CASAPGGAGVTDTQYF. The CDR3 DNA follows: TGCGCCAGCGCCCCGGGAGGGGCGGGGGTCACAGATACGCAGTATTTT.

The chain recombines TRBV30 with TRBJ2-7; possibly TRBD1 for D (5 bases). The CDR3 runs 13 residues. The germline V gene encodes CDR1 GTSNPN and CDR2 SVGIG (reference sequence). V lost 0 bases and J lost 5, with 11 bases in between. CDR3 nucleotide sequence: TGTGCCTGGAGTGTTCAGGGTCGGAACGAGCAGTACTTC. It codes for CAWSVQGRNEQYF.

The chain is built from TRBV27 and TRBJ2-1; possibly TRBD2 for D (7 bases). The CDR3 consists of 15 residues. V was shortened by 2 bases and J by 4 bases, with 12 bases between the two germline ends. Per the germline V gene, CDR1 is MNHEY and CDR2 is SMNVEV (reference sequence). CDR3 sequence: CASSLMGGAYNEQFF. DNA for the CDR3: TGTGCCAGCAGTTTAATGGGGGGGGCGTACAATGAGCAGTTCTTC.

The CDR3 loop reads CASSLVSAGGTANTGELFF. DNA of the CDR3: TGTGCCAGCAGCTTGGTTTCAGCGGGGGGGACCGCGAACACCGGGGAGCTGTTTTTT. The rearrangement joins TRBV5-5 to TRBJ2-2, with 10 bases matching TRBD2. This CDR3 has 19 amino acids. Unmatched junction bases numbered 8, after V lost 0 bases and J lost 0 bases. CDR1 and CDR2 from the germline V gene are SGHKS and YYEKEE (reference sequence).